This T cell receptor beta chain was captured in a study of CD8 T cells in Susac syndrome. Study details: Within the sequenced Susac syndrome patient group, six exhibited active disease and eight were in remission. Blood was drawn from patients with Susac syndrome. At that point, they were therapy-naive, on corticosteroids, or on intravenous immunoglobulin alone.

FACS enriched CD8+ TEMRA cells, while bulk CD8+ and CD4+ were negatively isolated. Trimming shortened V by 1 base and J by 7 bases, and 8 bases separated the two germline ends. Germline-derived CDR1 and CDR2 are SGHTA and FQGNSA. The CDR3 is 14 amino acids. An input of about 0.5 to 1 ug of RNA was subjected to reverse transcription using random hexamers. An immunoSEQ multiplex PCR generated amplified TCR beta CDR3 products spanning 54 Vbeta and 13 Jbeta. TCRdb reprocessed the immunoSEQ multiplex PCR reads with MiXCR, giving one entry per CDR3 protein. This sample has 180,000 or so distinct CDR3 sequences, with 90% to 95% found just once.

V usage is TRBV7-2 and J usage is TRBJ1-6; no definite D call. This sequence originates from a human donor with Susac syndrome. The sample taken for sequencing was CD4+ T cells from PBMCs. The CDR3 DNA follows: TGTGCCAGCAGCTTAGTGCCAGAGAATTCACCCCTCCACTTT. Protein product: CASSLVPENSPLHF.